The sequence of this T cell receptor beta chain was determined in a study of radiation and T cells in renal cell carcinoma. Notes on the study in general: Top tumor clonotypes rose in blood 2 weeks post-radiation, then contracted.

Described time point: baseline pretreatment blood. As to treatment: 15 Gy SBRT to primary tumor, nephrectomy 4 weeks later. This table comes from immunoSEQ multiplex PCR, and its TCRdb copy is limited to in-frame clones, with some not included. This table holds about 150,000 clones, about 88% found once. On this clone itself: What it binds is unknown.

This sample comprised blood, obtained from a patient whose treatment included radiotherapy and nephrectomy. This clonotype was obtained from a woman in her 70s with renal cell carcinoma.

The CDR3 loop reads CASSLNGGHEQYF. CDR3 DNA sequence: TGTGCCAGCAGCTTGAACGGGGGCCACGAGCAGTACTTC. The chain couples TRBV5-4 to TRBJ2-7; perhaps D is TRBD1 or TRBD2 (6 bases each). Germline CDR1 is SGHNT and CDR2 is YYREEE (reference sequence). Trimming stripped 1 base from V and 5 bases from J, with 10 bases between. This CDR3 has 13 amino acids.